Given below is one T cell receptor beta chain in context. Its antigen remains unknown. Assay: immunoSEQ multiplex PCR; the TCRdb copy retains only in-frame clones and omits some. The sample carries tens of thousands of clones, less than 90% recorded once. This sample was included in a study of Tregs in tolerant kidney transplant recipients. Study outcomes and limitations: Biological reproducibility was not directly addressed, but technical replication error appeared minimal. The small number of patients limits these findings pending further validation. Donor-specific Treg expansion exceeded global Treg expansion in tolerant patients, suggesting antigen drive.

The germline V gene has CDR1 MNHEY and CDR2 SMNVEV (reference sequence). CDR3 length: 17 residues. The trim removed 6 bases at V and 6 bases at J, leaving 10 bases unmatched. Specimen: CD4+ T cells from blood, collected before the transplant. The V gene is TRBV27, the J gene TRBJ2-3; 15 positions match TRBD2. This clonotype was obtained from a human donor who received a combined kidney and bone marrow transplant. The CDR3 spells CASSPLGLAGGVDTQYF. In DNA form, the CDR3 reads TGTGCCAGCAGCCCACTGGGACTAGCGGGAGGAGTGGATACGCAGTATTTT.